Listed below are T cell receptor beta chains from one sample, sequenced in a study of T cells in Graves' hyperthyroidism and ophthalmopathy. Each CDR3 protein gets one entry after TCRdb re-called the multiplex PCR reads with MiXCR. The sample includes hundreds of thousands of distinct CDR3 sequences, approximately 16% of them seen just once. The material sequenced was blood. These TCRs come from a woman younger than 30 with Graves' hyperthyroidism. The conserved cysteine and the conserved F or W are not part of the CDR3 here. Expanded clones get a size class; other rows say once, few or many, or leave the size out.

TRBV7-8 . ASSLVGRPF
TRBV7-6 few ASSSYFPGELF
TRBV24-1 . ATSLAGGPTGELF
TRBV20-1 . SAPTGGKAGYT
TRBV7-9 . ASSLDSRDGYT
TRBV20-1 . SGRQSRYNEQF
TRBV7-9 few ASRNRDRFNEQF
TRBV19 few ASTLLAGGVGGTDTQY
TRBV7-2 . ASSLVSSGRVSYNEQF
TRBV5-6 many ASSLGLAGVISYEQY
TRBV3-1 many ASSEGVAGGTLEQY
TRBV5-4 . ASSQSTGSGYT
TRBV30 many AWSQRTGRIAGELF
TRBV20-1 many SASASGTSGSTDTQY
TRBV20-1 . SARDLGQGARETQY
TRBV5-1 once ASSLDGQGGLYPSREKLF
TRBV7-3 . ASSLRGYTDTQY
TRBV27 . ASSLGPKLGSPLH
TRBV29-1 many SGRSGVLYNEQF
TRBV20-1 few SARAEYEQY
TRBV20-1 . SALENERHTQY
TRBV6-5 many ASSYSTGGTRRDTQY
TRBV6-2/TRBV6-3 few AGKNRGGASYEQY
TRBV18 many ASSPPNSGGYT
TRBV5-1 few ASSLTPRSGQGTQY
TRBV12-3/TRBV12-4 few ASTPYSEYGYT
TRBV12-5 . ASGRGQISFDGYT
TRBV29-1 . SVPWQGNTEAF
TRBV10-1 many ASSVDQETQY
TRBV18 few ASSRQGGRNEQY
TRBV6-1 . ASSPRTGVRDPQPQH
TRBV19 . ASRTGLRDTEAF
TRBV7-9 few ASSFQGQRETQY
TRBV20-1 many SASIGGSNTEAF
TRBV15 . ATSRNDIYEQY
TRBV30 few AGTLPRSYEQY
TRBV12-5 . ASGLVRLLAGGSGEQF
TRBV11-2 . ASRPVTGRNSPLH
TRBV20-1 many SARGLTSGGAPQY
TRBV20-1 many SAGDRGTRGNTIY
TRBV20-1 many SARLIYNEQF
TRBV6-4 . ASSPTGIPNEKLF
TRBV4-2 few ASSGPGTRLGNEQF
TRBV20-1 . SARDRYNQPQH